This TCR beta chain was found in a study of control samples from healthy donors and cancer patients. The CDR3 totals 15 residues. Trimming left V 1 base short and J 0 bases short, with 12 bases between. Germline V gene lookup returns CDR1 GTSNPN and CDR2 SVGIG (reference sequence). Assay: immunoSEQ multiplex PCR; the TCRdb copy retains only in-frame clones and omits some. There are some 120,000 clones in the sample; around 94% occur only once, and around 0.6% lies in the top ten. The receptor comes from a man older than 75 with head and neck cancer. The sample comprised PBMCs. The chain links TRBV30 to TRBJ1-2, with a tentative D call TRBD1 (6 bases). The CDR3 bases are TGTGCCTGGAGTGGGGGGCGGGGGTCTAACTATGGCTACACCTTC. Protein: CAWSGGRGSNYGYTF.